This note documents a single T cell receptor beta chain sequence. Its specificity is unknown. Peripheral blood came from all dose cohorts at three timepoints. The table came from immunoSEQ multiplex PCR; TCRdb's copy has only in-frame clones and leaves some out. Among fewer than 25,000 clones, 75% to 80% were seen once, and the ten largest hold roughly 15%. The data originate from a study of OX40 agonist ivuxolimab in advanced cancers. About the study: Ivuxolimab, an agonistic anti-OX40 (CD134) antibody, was given to patients. The study reported partial responses in three patients: one hepatocellular carcinoma, two cutaneous melanoma.

CDR3 length equals 16 residues. Germline CDR1 and CDR2: SGHRS and YFSETQ. Trimming pared 0 bases from V and 5 bases from J, leaving 17 bases between. General study results and limits: In a subset of nonresponders, normalized T-cell clonal expansion was also low.

The J gene is TRBJ1-1, the V gene TRBV5-1; unclear D gene. This material consisted of CD4+ or CD8+ T cells sorted from blood, taken in a trial of the OX40 agonist ivuxolimab. The sequence came from an adult with an advanced solid tumor such as melanoma, head and neck, liver or kidney cancer. The DNA of the CDR3 is TGCGCCAGCAGCTTGGAGCCAAGGTTGGGTGGAACTGAAGCTTTCTTT. Its protein product is CASSLEPRLGGTEAFF.